The 18 T cell receptor beta chains presented below share a single source sample, sequenced in a study of Ad26.COV2.S vaccination and SARS-CoV-2 variants. Treatment specified: roughly 20 received Ad26.COV2.S at low or high dose, single or two shots; about 5 received placebo; per-sample allocation not given. Collection of the samples took place on day 63 after the first injection of vaccine or placebo. Only in-frame clones appear in the TCRdb table, and some are missing; sequencing was by immunoSEQ multiplex PCR. The data contain about 320,000 clones, just under 85% of them singletons. Sequenced here: peripheral blood, sampled in a trial of Ad26.COV2.S vaccine versus placebo. The receptors derive from a person between 18 and 65 years old who received the Ad26.COV2.S COVID-19 vaccine or a placebo.

This CDR3 is CASSNRDRARQPQHF. Here the CDR3 DNA reads TGTGCCAGCAGTAACCGGGACAGGGCACGCCAGCCCCAGCATTTT. The V and J genes are TRBV6-4 and TRBJ1-5; 9 nucleotides match TRBD1. CDR3 length equals 15 residues. CDR1 MRHNA and CDR2 SNTAGT come from the germline V gene. The V segment lost 5 bases and the J segment 7 bases; nucleotides outside the gene matches: 9.

The J gene is TRBJ1-6, the V gene TRBV7-3; possibly TRBD1 for D (6 bases). Trimming shortened V by 5 bases and J by 10 bases, and 15 bases separated the two germline ends. This CDR3 region has 14 residues. Germline values: CDR1 SGHTA, CDR2 FQGTGA. CDR3 sequence: CASSQGGGRSPLHF. The CDR3 DNA reads as TGTGCCAGCAGCCAAGGGGGTGGACGCTCACCCCTCCACTTT.

The chain couples TRBV7-8 to TRBJ1-4; no clear D. Between the trimmed V and J ends, which lost 6 bases and 3 bases, there was a span of 11 bases. Germline CDR1 reads SGHVS; CDR2 reads FQNEAQ. CDR3 length equals 14 residues. Here the CDR3 reads CASRGGLSNEKLFF. The CDR3 DNA reads as TGTGCCAGCAGAGGTGGGCTATCTAATGAAAAACTGTTTTTT.

The table lists this clone with a count of one. The V call is TRBV7-3, the J call TRBJ1-1; 8 bases match TRBD1. The V gene end was trimmed by 0 bases and the J gene end by 4 bases; junction bases not matched to a gene: 10. Germline CDR1 is SGHTA and CDR2 is FQGTGA. The CDR3 runs to 17 residues. CDR3 sequence (DNA): TGTGCCAGCAGCTTAACACACGGCAGGGGGCTCGGCACTGAAGCTTTCTTT. Its translation: CASSLTHGRGLGTEAFF. The full variable domain, rest sourced from reference TRBV7-3 and TRBJ1-1, is GAGVSQTPSNKVTEKGKYVELRCDPISGHTALYWYRQSLGQGPEFLIYFQGTGAADDSGLPNDRFFAVRPEGSVSTLKIQRTERGDSAVYLCASSLTHGRGLGTEAFFGQGTRLTVV.

The V call is TRBV28, the J call TRBJ1-2; D is perhaps TRBD1 (5 bases). In germline, CDR1 is MDHEN, CDR2 SYDVKM. The CDR3 is 13 residues long. V was shortened by 3 bases and J by 4 bases, with 9 bases between the two germline ends. CDR3 in amino acids: CASSFGRVYGYTF. The CDR3 nucleotides are TGTGCCAGCAGTTTCGGCAGGGTCTATGGCTACACCTTC.

This sequence joins TRBV11-3 and TRBJ1-3; D call uncertain. This CDR3 is 15 amino acids long. The germline gives CDR1 SGHNT, CDR2 YENEEA. Trimming took 1 base from V and 1 from J, leaving 8 bases between them. As DNA, the CDR3 is TGTGCCAGCAGCTTAGTCGCCCGTTCTGGAAACACCATATATTTT. It yields the protein CASSLVARSGNTIYF.

The chain uses TRBV15 and TRBJ1-1, with D unresolved. The CDR3 is 14 residues long. V lost 4 bases to trimming and J lost 1 base, with 10 bases between them. In germline, CDR1 is LNHNV, CDR2 YYDKDF (reference sequence). The CDR3 DNA sequence: TGTGCCACCAGCATCGAAGGAGGGAACACTGAAGCTTTCTTT. Translated, it gives CATSIEGGNTEAFF.

The V and J genes are TRBV6-5 and TRBJ2-7; 7 bases are a match to TRBD1. The junction had 12 bases not matched to a gene; V was cut back by 6 bases and J by 4 bases. The germline gives CDR1 MNHEY, CDR2 SVGAGI. The length of the CDR3 is 15 residues. DNA of the CDR3: TGTGCCAGCAGACCACTATACAGGGGATTATACGAGCAGTACTTC. Translating it yields CASRPLYRGLYEQYF.

The rearrangement joins TRBV19 to TRBJ2-3; D may be TRBD1 or TRBD2 (5 bases each). This CDR3 contains 15 residues. CDR1 LNHDA and CDR2 SQIVND come from the germline V gene (reference sequence). The V gene lost 7 bases and the J gene lost 3 bases, with 17 bases spanning the gap. The CDR3: CASTQTGRSTDTQYF. CDR3 nucleotide sequence: TGTGCCAGTACCCAGACGGGACGGTCAACAGATACGCAGTATTTT.

The rearrangement links TRBV27 to TRBJ2-2, with 7 bases lining up with TRBD2. This CDR3 contains 16 residues. Germline V CDR1 and CDR2: MNHEY, SMNVEV (reference sequence). Germline trimming cut 6 bases from V and 1 base from J; bases unmatched to any gene: 8. In DNA form, the CDR3 reads TGTGCCAGCAGGCCGTGGGAGGGAGGGAACACCGGGGAGCTGTTTTTT. Its protein is CASRPWEGGNTGELFF.

The gene calls are TRBV21-1 and TRBJ1-5; the table calls TRBD1, which could not be checked here. TRBV21-1 has pseudogene status. The CDR3 length is 16 residues. CDR3 sequence: CASSPGQTYSNQPQHF. As DNA, the CDR3 is TGTGCCAGCAGCCCAGGACAGACCTATAGCAATCAGCCCCAGCATTTT.

This chain uses TRBV18 with TRBJ1-2, with 7 positions matching TRBD1. V lost 4 bases, J lost 7 bases, and 12 bases stayed unmatched. The CDR3 loop spans 15 amino acids. Germline CDR1 reads KGHSH; CDR2 reads LQKENI. In nucleotides, the CDR3 is TGTGCCAGCTCACGCCAGACAGGGCAAGCTGGTGGCTACACCTTC. It yields the protein CASSRQTGQAGGYTF.

The chain is built from TRBV6-5 and TRBJ2-2; D possibly corresponds to TRBD1 (6 bases). CDR1 MNHEY and CDR2 SVGAGI come from the germline V gene. The CDR3 is 15 amino acids. The germline V and J ends were trimmed by 6 bases and 0 bases, with 11 bases remaining between them. CDR3 bases: TGTGCCAGCAGGGGGGACATCGCGAACACCGGGGAGCTGTTTTTT. Translated: CASRGDIANTGELFF.

The V call is TRBV7-9, the J call TRBJ2-7; D possibly uses TRBD1 or TRBD2 (5 bases each). V dropped 5 bases and J dropped 4 bases, with 9 bases sitting between them. The V gene's germline CDR1 is SEHNR and CDR2 FQNEAQ (reference sequence). The CDR3 totals 12 residues. CDR3 sequence reads: CASSPGAYEQYF. CDR3 DNA sequence: TGTGCCAGCAGCCCCGGGGCTTACGAGCAGTACTTC.

This chain links TRBV24-1 with TRBJ1-6; perhaps TRBD1 as D (5 bases). The CDR3 contains 16 residues. In germline, CDR1 is KGHDR, CDR2 SFDVKD. Trimming pared 7 bases from V and 8 bases from J, leaving 20 bases between. CDR3 bases: TGTGCCACCAGAACCGGTGGCACGGGGGTTCATTCACCCCTCCACTTT. It codes for CATRTGGTGVHSPLHF.

This rearrangement joins TRBV5-6 to TRBJ2-7, with D unresolved. V was trimmed by 1 base and J by 0 bases, leaving 8 bases between them. The germline CDR1 and CDR2 sequences are SGHDT and YYEEEE. The CDR3 covers 14 residues. The CDR3 loop is CASSLPAISYEQYF. Here the CDR3 DNA reads TGTGCCAGCAGCTTGCCGGCTATCTCCTACGAGCAGTACTTC.

This clone occurred many times. The V call is TRBV5-6, the J call TRBJ2-1; D gene ambiguous. Germline CDR1 is SGHDT and CDR2 is YYEEEE. The CDR3 runs to 12 residues. Trimming removed 2 bases at V and 7 bases at J, with 7 bases between. The CDR3 DNA sequence: TGTGCCAGCAGCTTTTGGGTTAATGAGCAGTTCTTC. Translated, it gives CASSFWVNEQFF.

V gene TRBV27 combines with J gene TRBJ2-5, with 10 bases that match TRBD1. J lost 3 bases, V lost 5 bases, and 12 bases had no gene match. CDR3 size: 17 residues. CDR1 is MNHEY and CDR2 is SMNVEV in the germline V gene (reference sequence). CDR3 residues: CASSRRTGGDLKETQYF. The CDR3 bases are TGTGCCAGCAGTAGGAGGACAGGGGGAGACCTGAAAGAGACCCAGTACTTC.